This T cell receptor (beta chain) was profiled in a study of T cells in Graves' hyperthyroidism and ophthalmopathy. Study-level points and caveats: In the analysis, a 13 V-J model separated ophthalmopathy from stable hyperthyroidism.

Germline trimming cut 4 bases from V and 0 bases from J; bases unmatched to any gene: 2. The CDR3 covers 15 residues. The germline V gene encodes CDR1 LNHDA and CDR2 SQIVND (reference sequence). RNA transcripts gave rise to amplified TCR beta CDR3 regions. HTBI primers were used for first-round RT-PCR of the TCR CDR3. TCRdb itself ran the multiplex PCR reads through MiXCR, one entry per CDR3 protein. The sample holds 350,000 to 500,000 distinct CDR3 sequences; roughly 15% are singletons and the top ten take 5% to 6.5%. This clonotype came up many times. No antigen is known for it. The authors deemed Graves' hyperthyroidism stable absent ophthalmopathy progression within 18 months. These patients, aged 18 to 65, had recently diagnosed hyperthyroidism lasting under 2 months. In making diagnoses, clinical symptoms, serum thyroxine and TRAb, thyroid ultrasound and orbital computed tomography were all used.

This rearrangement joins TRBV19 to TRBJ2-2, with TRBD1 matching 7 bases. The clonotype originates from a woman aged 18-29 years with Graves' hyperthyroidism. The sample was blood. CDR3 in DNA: TGTGCCAGTAGTACCGGGACAGCGAACACCGGGGAGCTGTTTTTT. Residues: CASSTGTANTGELFF.